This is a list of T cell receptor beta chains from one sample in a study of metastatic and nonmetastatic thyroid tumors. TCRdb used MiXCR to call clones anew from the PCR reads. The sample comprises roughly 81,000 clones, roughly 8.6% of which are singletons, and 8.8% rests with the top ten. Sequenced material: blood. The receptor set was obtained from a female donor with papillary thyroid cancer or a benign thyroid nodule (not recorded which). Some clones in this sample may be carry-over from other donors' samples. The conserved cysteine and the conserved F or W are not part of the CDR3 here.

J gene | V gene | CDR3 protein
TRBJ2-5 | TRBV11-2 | ASSLVKPGSGTVVETQY
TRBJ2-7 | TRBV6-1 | ASSEGYGPYEQY
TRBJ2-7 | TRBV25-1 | ASSNGISYEQY
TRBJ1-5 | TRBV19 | ASRGRGDNQPQH
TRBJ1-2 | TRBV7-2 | ASSIPGQDYGYT
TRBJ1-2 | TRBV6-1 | ASKLTLDGGAGYT
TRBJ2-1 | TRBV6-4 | ASSGVAGEYNEQF
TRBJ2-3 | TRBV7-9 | ASDGTNTDTQY
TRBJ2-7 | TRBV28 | ASSHPPDGYEQY
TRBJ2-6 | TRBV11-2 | ASSLGGDFFGANVPT
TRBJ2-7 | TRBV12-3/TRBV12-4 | ASSKERGIYEQY
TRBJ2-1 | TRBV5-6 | ASSPRGGLANEQF
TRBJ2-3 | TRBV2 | ASSERGAPDTQY
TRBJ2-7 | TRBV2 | AMGDETYEQY
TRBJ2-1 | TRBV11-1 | ASSLLAGGNEQF
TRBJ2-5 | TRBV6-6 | ASSYGASSETQY
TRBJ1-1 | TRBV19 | ASSTRDWENTEAF